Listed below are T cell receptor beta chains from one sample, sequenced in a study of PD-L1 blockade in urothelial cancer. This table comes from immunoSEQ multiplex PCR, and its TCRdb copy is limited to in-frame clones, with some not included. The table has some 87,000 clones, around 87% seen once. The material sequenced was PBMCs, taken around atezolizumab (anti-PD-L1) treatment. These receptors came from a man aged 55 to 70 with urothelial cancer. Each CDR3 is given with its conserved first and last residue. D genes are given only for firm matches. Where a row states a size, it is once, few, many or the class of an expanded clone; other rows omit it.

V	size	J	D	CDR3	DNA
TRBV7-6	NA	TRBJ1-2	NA	CASSRGESGYTF	TGTGCCAGCAGTCGGGGGGAAAGTGGCTACACCTTC
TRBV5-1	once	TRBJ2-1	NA	CASSLVSVRNNEQFF	TGCGCCAGCAGCTTGGTTTCTGTGCGGAACAATGAGCAGTTCTTC
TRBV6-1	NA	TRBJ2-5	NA	CASSGGDQETQYF	TGTGCCAGCAGTGGCGGGGATCAAGAGACCCAGTACTTC
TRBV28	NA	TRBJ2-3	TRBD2	CASSPEYGGEYF	TGTGCCAGCAGCCCTGAGTACGGGGGGGAGTATTTT
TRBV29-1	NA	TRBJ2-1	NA	CSLTSNYNEQFF	TGCAGCTTGACTAGTAATTACAATGAGCAGTTCTTC
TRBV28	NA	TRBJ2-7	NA	CASSPQGDEQYF	TGTGCCAGCAGTCCCCAGGGCGACGAGCAGTACTTC
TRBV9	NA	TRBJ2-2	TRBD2	CASSVGKQGGSTGELFF	TGTGCCAGCAGCGTAGGGAAGCAGGGAGGGTCCACCGGGGAGCTGTTTTTT
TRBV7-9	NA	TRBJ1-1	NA	CASSLASGVTEAFF	TGTGCCAGCAGCTTAGCGTCAGGGGTCACTGAAGCTTTCTTT
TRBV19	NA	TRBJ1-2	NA	CASNSRGDDYGYTF	TGTGCCAGTAACTCCAGGGGTGATGACTATGGCTACACCTTC
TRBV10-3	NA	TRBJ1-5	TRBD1	CASGTAKDQPQHF	TGTGCCAGCGGGACAGCAAAGGATCAGCCCCAGCATTTT
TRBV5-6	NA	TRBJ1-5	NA	CASSFLGAGNQPQHF	TGTGCCAGCAGCTTTTTGGGCGCGGGAAATCAGCCCCAGCATTTT
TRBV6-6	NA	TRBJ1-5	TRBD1	CASRLQGGGDQPQHF	TGTGCCAGCAGACTACAGGGGGGGGGTGATCAGCCCCAGCATTTT
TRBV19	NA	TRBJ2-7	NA	CASSPRQASYEQYF	TGTGCCAGTAGTCCTCGACAGGCCTCCTACGAGCAGTACTTC
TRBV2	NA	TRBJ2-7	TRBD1	CASSPGQGAYEQYF	TGTGCCAGCAGCCCGGGACAGGGAGCCTACGAGCAGTACTTC
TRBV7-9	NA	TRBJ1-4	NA	CASTGVDEKLFF	TGTGCCAGCACAGGGGTGGATGAAAAACTGTTTTTT
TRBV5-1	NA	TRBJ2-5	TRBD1	CASSPPHGTGVETQYF	TGCGCCAGCAGCCCCCCTCACGGGACAGGGGTTGAGACCCAGTACTTC
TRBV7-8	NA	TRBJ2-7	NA	CASRPNGAGGIYEQYF	TGTGCCAGCAGACCGAACGGGGCAGGGGGGATCTACGAGCAGTACTTC
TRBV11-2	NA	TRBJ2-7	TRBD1	CASSPVETGGYSFSYEQYF	TGTGCCAGCAGCCCAGTGGAGACAGGGGGATACTCCTTCTCCTACGAGCAGTACTTC
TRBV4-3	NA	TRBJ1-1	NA	CASSQQENTEAFF	TGCGCCAGCAGCCAACAGGAAAACACTGAAGCTTTCTTT
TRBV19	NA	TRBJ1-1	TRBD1	CASRNRGRNTEAFF	TGTGCCAGTAGGAACAGGGGCCGGAACACTGAAGCTTTCTTT
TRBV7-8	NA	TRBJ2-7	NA	CASSLRRAGEQYF	TGTGCCAGCAGCTTAAGGCGTGCAGGCGAGCAGTACTTC
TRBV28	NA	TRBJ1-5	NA	CASSTPPSNQPQHF	TGTGCCAGCAGTACACCCCCATCAAATCAGCCCCAGCATTTT
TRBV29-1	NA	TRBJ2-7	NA	CSVEQGGNEQYF	TGCAGCGTTGAACAGGGCGGGAACGAGCAGTACTTC
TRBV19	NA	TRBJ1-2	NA	CASSSKGDYGYTF	TGTGCCAGTAGTTCTAAGGGGGACTATGGCTACACCTTC
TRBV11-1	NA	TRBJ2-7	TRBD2	CASNLAGGPEQYF	TGTGCCAGCAACCTAGCGGGGGGGCCTGAGCAGTACTTC
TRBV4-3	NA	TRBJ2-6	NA	CASSQVGGSGANVLTF	TGCGCCAGCAGCCAAGTAGGGGGTAGTGGGGCCAACGTCCTGACTTTC
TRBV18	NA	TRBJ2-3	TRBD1	CASSPGTGYPSQYF	TGTGCCAGCTCACCAGGGACAGGGTATCCCTCGCAGTATTTT
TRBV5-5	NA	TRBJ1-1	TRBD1	CASSLPGGSRTEAFF	TGTGCCAGCAGCTTGCCAGGGGGGTCGAGAACTGAAGCTTTCTTT
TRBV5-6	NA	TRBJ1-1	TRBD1	CASSLGQGGSTEAFF	TGTGCCAGCAGCCTAGGACAGGGAGGGAGCACTGAAGCTTTCTTT
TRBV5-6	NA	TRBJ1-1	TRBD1	CASSYDRGNTEAFF	TGTGCCAGCAGCTATGACAGGGGGAACACTGAAGCTTTCTTT
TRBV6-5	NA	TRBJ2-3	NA	CASRAPPGVDTQYF	TGTGCCTCCAGGGCCCCCCCTGGGGTAGATACGCAGTATTTT
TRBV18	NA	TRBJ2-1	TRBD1	CASSLTTGVGNEQFF	TGTGCCAGCTCACTTACCACAGGGGTGGGCAATGAGCAGTTCTTC
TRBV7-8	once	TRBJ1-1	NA	CASSRPGGNTEAFF	TGTGCCAGCAGCCGGCCCGGGGGGAACACTGAAGCTTTCTTT
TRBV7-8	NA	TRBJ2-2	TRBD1	CASRQTGGITGELFF	TGTGCCAGCAGACAGACAGGGGGTATCACCGGGGAGCTGTTTTTT
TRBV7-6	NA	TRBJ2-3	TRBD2	CASSFLVGTSGEGSEGTDTQYF	TGTGCCAGCAGCTTCTTGGTCGGGACTAGCGGGGAAGGCTCAGAAGGCACAGATACGCAGTATTTT
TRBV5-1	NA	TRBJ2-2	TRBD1	CASGQGHTGELFF	TGCGCCAGCGGACAGGGGCACACCGGGGAGCTGTTTTTT
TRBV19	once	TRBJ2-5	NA	CASSIGAPEETQYF	TGTGCCAGTAGTATTGGAGCCCCGGAGGAGACCCAGTACTTC
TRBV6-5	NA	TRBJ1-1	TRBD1	CASSARTGNTEAFF	TGTGCCAGCAGTGCAAGGACAGGGAACACTGAAGCTTTCTTT
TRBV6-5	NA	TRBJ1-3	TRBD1	CASSYSTGSSGNTIYF	TGTGCCAGCAGTTACTCGACAGGGAGCTCTGGAAACACCATATATTTT
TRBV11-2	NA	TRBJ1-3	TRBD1	CASSPDRSSGNTIYF	TGTGCCAGCAGCCCGGACAGGAGCTCTGGAAACACCATATATTTT
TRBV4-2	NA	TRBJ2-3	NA	CASSLAATDTQYF	TGTGCCAGCAGCCTAGCGGCCACAGATACGCAGTATTTT
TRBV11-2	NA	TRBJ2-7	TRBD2	CASSLGLAGVYEQYF	TGTGCCAGCAGCCTCGGACTAGCGGGAGTGTACGAGCAGTACTTC
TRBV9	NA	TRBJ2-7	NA	CASSPGGSYEQYF	TGTGCCAGCAGCCCCGGGGGTTCCTACGAGCAGTACTTC
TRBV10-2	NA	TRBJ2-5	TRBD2	CASSEGGTSGQETQYF	TGCGCCAGCAGTGAGGGGGGGACTAGCGGACAAGAGACCCAGTACTTC
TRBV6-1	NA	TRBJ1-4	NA	CASSEPGFNEKLFF	TGTGCCAGCAGTGAACCCGGGTTTAATGAAAAACTGTTTTTT
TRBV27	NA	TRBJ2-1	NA	CASSLSNYNEQFF	TGTGCCAGCAGTTTATCTAATTACAATGAGCAGTTCTTC